A single sample gave rise to the 10 T cell receptor beta chains below, sequenced in a study of T cell changes during pregnancy in multiple sclerosis. The data were produced by immunoSEQ multiplex PCR, yet TCRdb's version contains in-frame clones alone and is incomplete. The data show 90,000 to 120,000 clones, 85% to 95% seen once. This material consisted of peripheral blood, taken in the second trimester of pregnancy. The origin of the receptors is a female donor with multiple sclerosis, enrolled in a pregnancy study.

This rearrangement joins TRBV7-2 to TRBJ2-1, with TRBD2 matching over 7 bases. CDR1 is SGHTA, CDR2 FQGNSA, per germline. There are 15 residues in the CDR3. J was trimmed by 3 bases and V by 2 bases; bases with no gene match: 4. This CDR3 reads CASSLTSEDYNEQFF. CDR3 DNA: TGTGCCAGCAGCTTAACTAGCGAGGACTACAATGAGCAGTTCTTC.

This clone was detected once. The chain is built from TRBV6-1 and TRBJ2-7; the D gene is possibly TRBD1 (5 bases). Trimming cost V 10 bases and J 1 base, with 8 bases left between them. The CDR3 is 11 residues long. Germline lookup yields CDR1 MNHNS and CDR2 SASEGT. The CDR3: CATTDSYEQYF. DNA of the CDR3: TGTGCCACGACAGATTCCTACGAGCAGTACTTC.

The V call is TRBV27, the J call TRBJ2-4, with D possibly being TRBD1 (6 bases). Per germline, CDR1 MNHEY and CDR2 SMNVEV (reference sequence). CDR3 length: 13 amino acids. V lost 8 bases, J lost 1 base, and 9 bases lay in between. CDR3 DNA: TGTGCCAGCGGGGGCGCGGCCAAAAACATTCAGTACTTC. Encoded protein: CASGGAAKNIQYF.

The V and J genes are TRBV7-3 and TRBJ1-6, with D tentatively TRBD1 (5 bases). V was pared by 2 bases and J by 7 bases, with 9 bases between. Per germline, CDR1 SGHTA and CDR2 FQGTGA. CDR3 length: 14 residues. The CDR3 region has the DNA TGTGCCAGCAGCTTATGGGGGGGGAATTCACCCCTCCACTTT. Encoded protein: CASSLWGGNSPLHF.

This clone was seen once. V and J are TRBV29-1 and TRBJ2-2; 7 nucleotides align to TRBD1. In germline, CDR1 is SQVTM, CDR2 ANQGSEA. The CDR3 length is 14 residues. With V trimmed by 4 bases and J by 4 bases, 6 bases remained unmatched. The CDR3 loop is CSVAGQYSTGELFF. The CDR3 DNA is TGCAGCGTTGCGGGACAGTACTCCACCGGGGAGCTGTTTTTT.

The V gene is TRBV5-1, the J gene TRBJ2-1, with 8 bases fitting TRBD2. The length of the CDR3 is 17 residues. V was clipped by 4 bases and J by 0 bases; unmatched bases: 9. Germline CDR1 is SGHRS and CDR2 is YFSETQ. The CDR3, as DNA: TGCGCCAGCAGCCTAGCGGGCGGGTCGAGCTCCTACAATGAGCAGTTCTTC. It specifies CASSLAGGSSSYNEQFF.

The chain has TRBV7-9 and TRBJ1-1, with D unresolved. Germline V gene lookup returns CDR1 SEHNR and CDR2 FQNEAQ (reference sequence). The CDR3 runs 14 residues. V shed 1 base and J shed 2 bases, with 8 bases lying between them. The DNA of the CDR3 is TGTGCCAGCAGCTTAGTCCTAGACAACACTGAAGCTTTCTTT. This sequence encodes CASSLVLDNTEAFF.

The chain carries TRBV27 and TRBJ2-5; tentatively, D is TRBD2 (5 bases). CDR3 length equals 15 residues. Germline V gene sequence: CDR1 MNHEY, CDR2 SMNVEV (reference sequence). The V gene lost 7 bases and the J gene lost 3 bases, with 18 bases spanning the gap. Here the CDR3 reads CASKERARSEETQYF. CDR3 nucleotide sequence: TGTGCCAGCAAGGAGAGGGCTAGGAGCGAAGAGACCCAGTACTTC.

This chain links TRBV9 with TRBJ1-1; 10 bases are a match to TRBD1. The CDR3 runs 14 residues. From germline, CDR1 is SGDLS and CDR2 YYNGEE. V gave up 4 bases and J gave up 5 bases; unmatched junction bases: 5. CDR3: CASSPGQGGTEAFF. The CDR3 nucleotides are TGTGCCAGCAGCCCTGGACAGGGGGGGACTGAAGCTTTCTTT.

This rearrangement joins TRBV30 to TRBJ1-1, with D unresolved. The CDR3 has 18 residues. Trimming removed 0 bases from V and 1 base from J, with 21 bases in between. Per germline, CDR1 GTSNPN and CDR2 SVGIG (reference sequence). The chain's CDR3 is CAWSVPFAAGRKNTEAFF. The CDR3 DNA is TGTGCCTGGAGTGTACCTTTTGCGGCTGGCAGAAAGAACACTGAAGCTTTCTTT.